These T cell receptor beta chains were read from a single sample in a study of T cell responses to AZD1222 COVID-19 vaccine. Assay used: immunoSEQ multiplex PCR; TCRdb lists only in-frame clones, some missing. This table has about 100,000 clones, around 84% appearing once. The sequenced sample was peripheral blood, obtained on day 0 of AZD1222 vaccination. Every receptor here comes from an adult in good health. The conserved cysteine and the conserved F or W are not part of the CDR3 here.

V gene: TRBV6-4; J gene: TRBJ2-2; CDR3 protein: ASSEWGTGELF
V gene: TRBV28; J gene: TRBJ1-5; CDR3 protein: ASSSSDQPQH
V gene: TRBV12-3/TRBV12-4; J gene: TRBJ1-2; CDR3 protein: ASTGRINYGYT
V gene: TRBV6-4; J gene: TRBJ1-2; CDR3 protein: ASSDSPEGYGYT
V gene: TRBV7-6; J gene: TRBJ2-3; CDR3 protein: ASSTSGGITSTDTQY
V gene: TRBV6-5; J gene: TRBJ1-2; CDR3 protein: ASSRTGRYYGYT
V gene: TRBV30; J gene: TRBJ2-7; CDR3 protein: AWSKGVGAYEQY
V gene: TRBV5-1; J gene: TRBJ2-2; CDR3 protein: ASSRDRRSTGELF
V gene: TRBV6-5; J gene: TRBJ1-1; CDR3 protein: ASRFRESTEAF
V gene: TRBV2; J gene: TRBJ1-2; CDR3 protein: ASTRTGDGYT
V gene: TRBV2; J gene: TRBJ1-5; CDR3 protein: ASSGSGQGGNQPQH
V gene: TRBV4-3; J gene: TRBJ1-1; CDR3 protein: ASSQEMRGTEAF
V gene: TRBV5-1; J gene: TRBJ2-7; CDR3 protein: ASSLMVGQPYEQY
V gene: TRBV6-6; J gene: TRBJ2-7; CDR3 protein: ASTPAAGTTHEQY
V gene: TRBV6-5; J gene: TRBJ1-5; CDR3 protein: ATSTAASNQPQH
V gene: TRBV18; J gene: TRBJ2-2; CDR3 protein: ASSGNDLAGELF
V gene: TRBV7-9; J gene: TRBJ1-2; CDR3 protein: ASSLIGQGRDFAYGYT
V gene: TRBV27; J gene: TRBJ2-1; CDR3 protein: ASSFVVAGYNEQF
V gene: TRBV2; J gene: TRBJ1-3; CDR3 protein: ASSGGSGNTIY
V gene: TRBV12-3/TRBV12-4; J gene: TRBJ1-2; CDR3 protein: ASTNRANYGYT
V gene: TRBV5-1; J gene: TRBJ2-7; CDR3 protein: ASSLVLAGAYEQY
V gene: TRBV7-6; J gene: TRBJ2-3; CDR3 protein: ASSARDSNTDTQY
V gene: TRBV2; J gene: TRBJ1-1; CDR3 protein: ASRQGTEAF